Following are 22 T cell receptor beta chains from one sample sequenced in a study of graft-versus-host responses after intestinal transplantation. The repertoire was sequenced with immunoSEQ multiplex PCR; TCRdb's copy has only in-frame clones and lacks some. The sample has 20,000 or so clones; approximately 80% are singletons. Sequenced here: PBMCs, sampled 14 days after transplant. The receptors originated from a human patient who received an intestinal transplant, so some T cells may come from the graft donor.

This clone was counted once. The V call is TRBV6-5, the J call TRBJ1-5; D not resolved. The V gene lost 5 bases and the J gene lost 2 bases, with 10 bases spanning the gap. The CDR3 spans 14 residues. Germline V CDR1 and CDR2: MNHEY, SVGAGI. CDR3 nucleotides: TGTGCCAGCAGTGATTCTCTAGGCAATCAGCCCCAGCATTTT. Protein product: CASSDSLGNQPQHF.

This sequence joins TRBV6-6 and TRBJ1-5, with a possible D match to TRBD1 (6 bases). V was pared by 3 bases and J by 4 bases, with 13 bases between. This CDR3 comprises 15 residues. Looked up from germline, CDR1 is MNHNY and CDR2 is SVGAGI (reference sequence). CDR3 sequence reads: CASSYRRGLNQPQHF. The CDR3 nucleotides are TGTGCCAGCAGTTATCGAAGGGGGTTGAATCAGCCCCAGCATTTT.

The chain joins TRBV25-1 to TRBJ2-1; D gene unclear. Trimming pared 1 base from V and 6 bases from J, leaving 10 bases between. Germline V gene lookup returns CDR1 MGHDK and CDR2 SYGVNS. The CDR3 contains 14 residues. CDR3: CASSELLASNEQFF. The CDR3 DNA follows: TGTGCCAGCAGTGAATTGTTGGCGAGCAATGAGCAGTTCTTC.

This rearrangement joins TRBV29-1 to TRBJ2-1; D might be TRBD2 (6 bases). The length of the CDR3 is 15 residues. V shed 1 base and J shed 12 bases, with 22 bases lying between them. The V gene's germline CDR1 is SQVTM and CDR2 ANQGSEA. CDR3 region: CSVEVLAVTFSGQFF. CDR3 nucleotides: TGCAGCGTTGAAGTATTAGCGGTAACTTTTTCGGGGCAGTTCTTC.

This clone came up a few times. The CDR3 DNA follows: TGTGCCAGCAGTGAACGGAGGGCAGGCGGAGATTCACCCCTCCACTTT. Its protein product is CASSERRAGGDSPLHF. The V gene is TRBV25-1, the J gene TRBJ1-6, with D unresolved. Germline loops: CDR1 MGHDK, CDR2 SYGVNS. The CDR3 totals 16 residues. Trimming removed 2 bases at V and 8 bases at J, with 16 bases between.

This clone was observed once. The chain recombines TRBV28 with TRBJ1-4; D is uncertain. The CDR3 sequence is 14 residues long. Deletions cut 3 bases from V and 6 bases from J, with 11 bases between. The germline V gene encodes CDR1 MDHEN and CDR2 SYDVKM. As DNA, the CDR3 is TGTGCCAGCAGTTTTTCCGGGTGGGATGAAAAACTGTTTTTT. The encoded protein is CASSFSGWDEKLFF.

This clone is a singleton in its sample. The genes are TRBV29-1 and TRBJ2-5; 8 nucleotides agree with TRBD1. CDR3 size: 15 residues. V dropped 3 bases and J dropped 1; count of bases not matched to a gene: 7. Germline CDR1 is SQVTM and CDR2 is ANQGSEA. CDR3 amino acids: CSVDSDRAFQETQYF. As DNA, the CDR3 is TGCAGCGTTGATTCGGACAGGGCCTTCCAAGAGACCCAGTACTTC.

This clone was observed a few times. This sequence joins TRBV7-9 and TRBJ2-2, with 9 positions matching TRBD2. The CDR3 is 13 amino acids. Germline V gene data show CDR1 as SEHNR and CDR2 as FQNEAQ (reference sequence). Germline trimming cut 5 bases from V and 5 bases from J; bases unmatched to any gene: 0. The CDR3 reads CASSGLATGELFF. CDR3 coding DNA: TGTGCCAGCAGCGGACTAGCGACCGGGGAGCTGTTTTTT.

The rearrangement uses TRBV6-1 and TRBJ2-1; D not resolved. Germline values: CDR1 MNHNS, CDR2 SASEGT. The V gene lost 5 bases and the J gene lost 10 bases, with 18 bases spanning the gap. CDR3 length: 14 residues. CDR3 amino acids: CASSPRSSQWEQFF. DNA of the CDR3: TGTGCCAGCAGTCCTAGATCATCACAATGGGAGCAGTTCTTC.

The chain joins TRBV6-6 to TRBJ2-1; 7 nucleotides agree with TRBD2. The junction had 7 bases not matched to a gene; V was cut back by 0 bases and J by 5 bases. Per the germline V gene, CDR1 is MNHNY and CDR2 is SVGAGI (reference sequence). The CDR3 runs to 16 residues. The CDR3 spells CASSYSTQRGHNEQFF. For the CDR3, the DNA is TGTGCCAGCAGTTACTCGACCCAGCGGGGTCACAATGAGCAGTTCTTC.

The count of this clone is one. This sequence joins TRBV14 and TRBJ2-5; tentatively, D is TRBD2 (6 bases). The V gene lost 0 bases and the J gene lost 5 bases, with 13 bases spanning the gap. The germline gives CDR1 SGHDN, CDR2 FVKESK. CDR3 size: 15 residues. For the CDR3, the DNA is TGTGCCAGCAGCCAAGAGGGAGGAGGGTTGGAGACCCAGTACTTC. As protein: CASSQEGGGLETQYF.

This rearrangement joins TRBV6-5 to TRBJ2-7, with a weak D call TRBD1 (6 bases). Germline V gene lookup returns CDR1 MNHEY and CDR2 SVGAGI. The length of the CDR3 is 14 residues. With 4 bases removed from V and 0 bases from J, the gap between germline ends came to 10 bases. CDR3 sequence reads: CASSLWDTSYEQYF. The CDR3 nucleotides read TGTGCCAGCAGTTTATGGGACACCTCCTACGAGCAGTACTTC.

V is TRBV10-3 and J is TRBJ2-3; 8 bases fit TRBD2. Trimming took 7 bases from V and 2 from J; bases not matched to a gene: 8. Germline V gene sequence: CDR1 ENHRY, CDR2 SYGVKD. This CDR3 is 15 amino acids long. The CDR3 DNA is TGTGCCATCACCGCCGGGACTAGGGTCACAGATACGCAGTATTTT. Translated, it gives CAITAGTRVTDTQYF.

The V gene is TRBV11-1, the J gene TRBJ2-5; 8 bases are shared with TRBD1. V lost 3 bases, J lost 5 bases, and 5 bases stayed unmatched. This CDR3 has 14 residues. From germline, CDR1 is SGHAT and CDR2 FQDESV (reference sequence). The CDR3 DNA follows: TGTGCCAGCAGCTTTGGACAGGGAGAGGAGACCCAGTACTTC. It is translated as CASSFGQGEETQYF.

Remarks on this clone: Other DNA sequences in the sample encode the same CDR3. The chain is built from TRBV27 and TRBJ2-3; no firm D call. The germline V gene has CDR1 MNHEY and CDR2 SMNVEV (reference sequence). Trimming took 8 bases from V and 2 from J, leaving 14 bases between them. The CDR3 consists of 14 residues. The CDR3 loop reads CASGKPLLTDTQYF. The CDR3 nucleotides read TGTGCCAGCGGCAAGCCACTTCTCACAGATACGCAGTATTTT.

V and J are TRBV5-1 and TRBJ2-3; 11 nucleotides match TRBD2. Germline V lookup: CDR1 SGHRS, CDR2 YFSETQ. The CDR3 extends over 17 amino acids. The J segment lost 3 bases and the V segment lost 4 bases, leaving 10 bases of the junction unmatched. The CDR3 DNA reads TGCGCCAGCAGCCGGGCGCTAGCGGGAGGATGGACAGATACGCAGTATTTT. This encodes CASSRALAGGWTDTQYF.

This clone was recorded only once. The chain carries TRBV13 and TRBJ2-3; D may be TRBD2 (6 bases). This CDR3 region has 15 residues. Trimming took 1 base from V and 5 from J, leaving 13 bases between them. Germline V gene sequence: CDR1 PRHDT, CDR2 FYEKMQ (reference sequence). CDR3 amino acids: CASSLEGRGKDTQYF. The CDR3 DNA follows: TGTGCCAGCAGCTTAGAGGGGCGGGGAAAAGATACGCAGTATTTT. Filled out from reference TRBV13 and TRBJ2-3, the complete variable domain reads AAGVIQSPRHLIKEKRETATLKCYPIPRHDTVYWYQQGPGQDPQFLISFYEKMQSDKGSIPDRFSAQQFSDYHSELNMSSLELGDSALYFCASSLEGRGKDTQYFGPGTRLTVL.

This sequence joins TRBV19 and TRBJ1-2; possible D gene TRBD1, 6 bases. Trimming removed 6 bases at V and 1 base at J, with 12 bases between. The CDR3 covers 14 residues. The germline CDR1 and CDR2 sequences are LNHDA and SQIVND (reference sequence). DNA for the CDR3: TGTGCCAGTAGACTCCAGGGGATTAACTATGGCTACACCTTC. Protein: CASRLQGINYGYTF.

The chain has TRBV2 and TRBJ2-7; TRBD2 is a possible D gene (6 bases). The length of the CDR3 is 12 residues. Between the trimmed V and J ends, which lost 9 bases and 4 bases, there was a span of 13 bases. Per the germline V gene, CDR1 is SNHLY and CDR2 is FYNNEI. The CDR3 nucleotides read TGTGCCAGTCTAAGTGGAGGGTACGAGCAGTACTTC. Protein: CASLSGGYEQYF.

V and J are TRBV7-9 and TRBJ2-7; 10 bases match TRBD1. The length of the CDR3 is 14 residues. The germline V gene has CDR1 SEHNR and CDR2 FQNEAQ (reference sequence). V lost 5 bases to trimming and J lost 3 bases; unmatched junction nucleotides: 4. CDR3 in amino acids: CASSPRDRGYEQYF. In DNA form, the CDR3 reads TGTGCCAGCAGCCCCCGGGACAGGGGCTACGAGCAGTACTTC.

The rearrangement uses TRBV15 and TRBJ2-3, with 9 nucleotides matching TRBD2. The V gene end was trimmed by 2 bases and the J gene end by 2 bases; junction bases not matched to a gene: 2. Per the germline V gene, CDR1 is LNHNV and CDR2 is YYDKDF (reference sequence). The CDR3 spans 15 residues. CDR3 in amino acids: CATSRLAGPTDTQYF. The CDR3 nucleotides are TGTGCCACCAGCAGACTAGCGGGACCCACAGATACGCAGTATTTT.

This chain joins TRBV5-1 and TRBJ2-4, with D tentatively TRBD2 (5 bases). This CDR3 region has 16 residues. Trimming left V 7 bases short and J 0 bases short, with 17 bases between. Germline V gene sequence: CDR1 SGHRS, CDR2 YFSETQ. CDR3 amino acids: CASVLQTGVAKNIQYF. The DNA of the CDR3 is TGCGCCAGCGTACTTCAAACCGGGGTAGCCAAAAACATTCAGTACTTC.